These T cell receptor beta chains were read from a single sample in a study of blood T cell repertoires in COVID-19. Some clones are missing from TCRdb's copy, which holds only in-frame ones; the method was immunoSEQ multiplex PCR. The sample records 110,000 or so clones, about 83% being singletons. Sequencing was carried out using peripheral blood. The receptors shown here come from a man between 65 and 85 years old with acute or convalescent COVID-19. Both conserved end residues are part of each CDR3. Fields, in order: CDR3 length, V gene, D gene, J gene, clone size, CDR3 DNA, CDR3 protein. The D gene is left open where the match is weak. Clone size is given for some rows only: seen once, a few or many times, or a class if the clone is expanded.

>15|TRBV7-2|.|TRBJ2-3|.
TGTGCCAGCAGCTTAAAATGGCGGGCCCCAGATACGCAGTATTTT
CASSLKWRAPDTQYF
>16|TRBV19|TRBD2|TRBJ2-7|.
TGTGCCAGTAACCCCGGTGGAGCGGGGGCCTCCTACGAGCAGTACTTC
CASNPGGAGASYEQYF
>16|TRBV7-9|.|TRBJ1-6|.
TGTGCCAGCAGTCCTAACCAGGGTGGCCCCAATTCACCCCTCCACTTT
CASSPNQGGPNSPLHF
>13|TRBV18|.|TRBJ2-7|.
TGTGCCAGCTCACCAGGGGCGGCGGGGGAGCAGTACTTC
CASSPGAAGEQYF
>14|TRBV5-1|.|TRBJ2-1|few
TGCGCCAGCAGCAGGGGACTGACCTACAATGAGCAGTTCTTC
CASSRGLTYNEQFF
>14|TRBV7-7|.|TRBJ2-1|.
TGTGCCAGCAGCCCGAGGACGGGAGAAAATGAGCAGTTCTTC
CASSPRTGENEQFF
>16|TRBV7-3|TRBD2|TRBJ2-1|.
TGTGCCAGCAGCTTACAGAGCGGGAGGGCCCTCAATGAGCAGTTCTTC
CASSLQSGRALNEQFF
>13|TRBV6-4|.|TRBJ2-3|.
TGTGCCAGCAGTGTCGGAGGAGTGGATACGCAGTATTTT
CASSVGGVDTQYF
>15|TRBV2|.|TRBJ1-6|.
TGTGCCAGCAGTGAAGATTCAGGGTATAATTCACCCCTCCACTTT
CASSEDSGYNSPLHF
>17|TRBV19|.|TRBJ2-6|.
TGTGCCAGTAGTATTGGGCAGGGGAAGACCGGGGCCAACGTCCTGACTTTC
CASSIGQGKTGANVLTF
>17|TRBV19|.|TRBJ2-1|.
TGTGCCAGTAGTCTTCAGGGTACCTACCTTGGGGTTGATGAGCAGTTCTTC
CASSLQGTYLGVDEQFF
>17|TRBV5-4|TRBD1|TRBJ2-2|.
TGTGCCAGCAGCCTAGACAGGGGGCGAGATTGGACCGGGGAGCTGTTTTTT
CASSLDRGRDWTGELFF
>14|TRBV5-1|.|TRBJ2-2|once
TGCGCCAGCAGCAGTGACAAGAACACCGGGGAGCTGTTTTTT
CASSSDKNTGELFF
>14|TRBV2|.|TRBJ1-2|.
TGTGCCAGCAGTGGGAGTGGGTTTAACTATGGCTACACCTTC
CASSGSGFNYGYTF
>15|TRBV19|TRBD1|TRBJ1-5|.
TGTGCCAGTAGTATAACGGGGACAGGGAATCAGCCCCAGCATTTT
CASSITGTGNQPQHF
>13|TRBV4-1|.|TRBJ2-5|few
TGCGCCAGCAGCCAATGGAGGCGGGAGACCCAGTACTTC
CASSQWRRETQYF
>16|TRBV6-6|TRBD1|TRBJ2-7|.
TGTGCCAGCAGTTACCCCAGACAGGGGCTTTCCTACGAGCAGTACTTC
CASSYPRQGLSYEQYF
>18|TRBV5-1|TRBD2|TRBJ2-3|.
TGCGCCAGCAGCTTCTCTGCGGGAGGGCCGGTCAGCACAGATACGCAGTATTTT
CASSFSAGGPVSTDTQYF
>13|TRBV30|.|TRBJ2-3|.
TGTGCCTGGAGTGTACGCGGAGCAGATACGCAGTATTTT
CAWSVRGADTQYF
>17|TRBV5-4|.|TRBJ1-6|many
TGTGCCAGCAGCATGGACTCAGGGGAGTCGAGTAATTCACCCCTCCACTTT
CASSMDSGESSNSPLHF
>14|TRBV2|TRBD1|TRBJ1-1|.
TGTGCCAGCAGTGAACAGGGGGTGAACACTGAAGCTTTCTTT
CASSEQGVNTEAFF
>14|TRBV5-1|TRBD1|TRBJ1-6|.
TGCGCCAGCATGAGCGGACAGGGGTATTCACCCCTCCACTTT
CASMSGQGYSPLHF
>15|TRBV6-5|.|TRBJ1-1|.
TGTGCCAGTAAAAGGACCGGGGGGATGAACACTGAAGCTTTCTTT
CASKRTGGMNTEAFF
>19|TRBV28|.|TRBJ1-5|.
TGTGCCAGCAGTTTACCGGGTTACAACGGGAGGTATAGCAATCAGCCCCAGCATTTT
CASSLPGYNGRYSNQPQHF
>12|TRBV19|TRBD2|TRBJ2-1|.
TGTGCCAGTGCGGGAGACCACAATGAGCAGTTCTTC
CASAGDHNEQFF